This TCR beta chain originates from a study of shared clonotypes between healthy human individuals. Study findings and constraints: A reduction in generation probabilities was seen for non-shared clonotypes relative to those shared by all four donors.

This CDR3 contains 13 residues. Trimming removed 10 bases from V and 4 bases from J, with 16 bases in between. CDR1 and CDR2 from the germline V gene are MNHEY and SMNVEV (reference sequence). Generated by immunoSEQ multiplex PCR, the TCRdb table keeps only in-frame clones and is missing some. The sample has 2,100,000 or so clones; about 94% are singletons. Regarding this clone: Its antigen is undetermined.

The TCR comes from a man between 18 and 35 years old in good health. The chain recombines TRBV27 with TRBJ1-1, with a possible D match to TRBD1 (6 bases). Sequencing was done on a sample of naive CD4+ T cells sorted from blood. Regarding subset: CD45RA+ positively selected. CDR3 amino acids: CATESRGGTEAFF. In nucleotides, the CDR3 is TGTGCCACCGAATCGAGGGGGGGCACTGAAGCTTTCTTT.